These T cell receptor beta chains were read from a single sample in a study of cytomegalovirus exposure and HLA in healthy donors. Profiling relied on immunoSEQ multiplex PCR, and the TCRdb table lists in-frame clones only, not all of them. The data hold about 190,000 clones, with almost 75% observed a single time. Sequenced: PBMCs. These receptors were collected from a woman aged 25 to 39 in good health and CMV-seropositive. The CDR3 runs from the conserved cysteine through the conserved F or W. D genes are given only for firm matches. A clone size is listed for some rows: how often the clone was seen (once, few, many), or a class if it is expanded.

TGTGCCAGCAGCGGTCAGGGACAGGTTAACACCGGGGAGCTGTTTTTT	CASSGQGQVNTGELFF	TRBD1	TRBJ2-2	TRBV2	NA
TGTGCCAGTACTCAGGGACTAGGGGTTGACAATGAGCAGTTCTTC	CASTQGLGVDNEQFF	TRBD2	TRBJ2-1	TRBV19	NA
TGTGCCAGCAGCCACAGACTAGCGGAGAACAAAAACATTCAGTACTTC	CASSHRLAENKNIQYF	TRBD2	TRBJ2-4	TRBV28	NA
TGCAGCGTTGAAGCCCACCAGGGGACTGAAGCTTTCTTT	CSVEAHQGTEAFF	NA	TRBJ1-1	TRBV29-1	few
TGTGCCAGTAGTATTTCCGGGTATGGCTACACCTTC	CASSISGYGYTF	NA	TRBJ1-2	TRBV19	NA
TGTGCAAGTCGCTCCTCTCAAACCGGACAGGGAGGCACTGAAGCTTTCTTT	CASRSSQTGQGGTEAFF	NA	TRBJ1-1	TRBV12-2	NA
TGTGCCAGCAGCTTAGCGGACTATTCACCCCTCCACTTT	CASSLADYSPLHF	NA	TRBJ1-6	TRBV7-9	NA
TGTGCCAGCAGTCGTAGATTAGTGGCGGTGGAGACCCAGTACTTC	CASSRRLVAVETQYF	NA	TRBJ2-5	TRBV2	NA
TGTGCCACCAGCAGAGGGGGACTAGCGGGAGAAACCGGGGAGCTGTTTTTT	CATSRGGLAGETGELFF	TRBD2	TRBJ2-2	TRBV15	NA
TGTGCCAGCAGCGTAGGGACAGGGGGTAACACTGAAGCTTTCTTT	CASSVGTGGNTEAFF	TRBD1	TRBJ1-1	TRBV9	NA
TGTGCCAGCTACCCCAGACTAGCGGGAGACATTCGGCAGTTCTTC	CASYPRLAGDIRQFF	TRBD2	TRBJ2-1	TRBV27	NA
TGCGCCAGCAGTCTCTTCACTGGTACCTACGAGCAGTACTTC	CASSLFTGTYEQYF	NA	TRBJ2-7	TRBV4-1	NA
TGCGCCAGCAGCCAAGTCACCACAAGTAATGAAAAACTGTTTTTT	CASSQVTTSNEKLFF	NA	TRBJ1-4	TRBV4-1	NA
TGTGCCAGCGGCCAATTGGACAGGGGAAGATACGAGCAGTACTTC	CASGQLDRGRYEQYF	TRBD1	TRBJ2-7	TRBV7-2	NA
TGTGCCAGCAGCCAAGGACAGGGAGGCAATCAGCCCCAGCATTTT	CASSQGQGGNQPQHF	TRBD1	TRBJ1-5	TRBV4-2	once
TGTGCCAGCAGTTACTCTACAGGGGGCTTCGGTGAGACCCAGTACTTC	CASSYSTGGFGETQYF	TRBD1	TRBJ2-5	TRBV6-5	NA
TGCGCCAGCAGCTTGGCCCGCCAGCGGGAGGGCTCCTACGAGCAGTACTTC	CASSLARQREGSYEQYF	TRBD2	TRBJ2-7	TRBV5-1	few
TGTGCCAGCAGGGTAGTACCGATGAACACTGAAGCTTTCTTT	CASRVVPMNTEAFF	NA	TRBJ1-1	TRBV6-1	NA
TGTGCCAGCAGCGACGTAGCTATGATTCACTACGAGCAGTACTTC	CASSDVAMIHYEQYF	NA	TRBJ2-7	TRBV11-2	NA
TGTGCCAGCAGCTTACAGCGTGCAACTAATGAAAAACTGTTTTTT	CASSLQRATNEKLFF	NA	TRBJ1-4	TRBV11-2	NA
TGTGCCAGCAGTTCCGGGACAGGGAATGAAAAACTGTTTTTT	CASSSGTGNEKLFF	TRBD1	TRBJ1-4	TRBV6-1	NA
TGTGCCAGCAGTGTTCGGGACAGGGGGCCCGGAAACACCATATATTTT	CASSVRDRGPGNTIYF	TRBD1	TRBJ1-3	TRBV6-1	NA
TGCAGTGCTAGCCCGGGGGGGCCCGTAGACTTT	CSASPGGPVDF	NA	TRBJ1-6	TRBV20-1	few
TGTGCCAGCAGTCCTGACAGGGTCAACACCGGGGAGCTGTTTTTT	CASSPDRVNTGELFF	TRBD1	TRBJ2-2	TRBV27	NA
TGCGCTAACTATGGCTACACCTTC	CANYGYTF	NA	TRBJ1-2	TRBV28	once
TGTGCCAGCAGTTTTAATAGGGTAGGGGGACTAAATGGCTACACCTTC	CASSFNRVGGLNGYTF	NA	TRBJ1-2	TRBV28	NA
TGTGCCCCCCGGGACAGGCAACCCTACGAGCAGTACTTC	CAPRDRQPYEQYF	TRBD1	TRBJ2-7	TRBV6-5	NA
TGTGCCAGCAGTTTATACCAGCGGGAGCCCTACAATGAGCAGTTCTTC	CASSLYQREPYNEQFF	TRBD2	TRBJ2-1	TRBV28	NA
TGTGCCAGCAGCTTGGCACAGGGGACCTCCTACAATGAGCAGTTCTTC	CASSLAQGTSYNEQFF	TRBD1	TRBJ2-1	TRBV5-6	once
TGTGCCAGCAGTTTATGGGAGGGGACAGGGGATCAGCCCCAGCATTTT	CASSLWEGTGDQPQHF	TRBD1	TRBJ1-5	TRBV28	NA
TGTGCCAGCTCACCATTATCCAGGGCCCAAGAGACCCAGTACTTC	CASSPLSRAQETQYF	NA	TRBJ2-5	TRBV18	NA
TGTGCCAGCAGCTTGGCCGGGTCCGCAGGGCACGAGCAGTACTTC	CASSLAGSAGHEQYF	NA	TRBJ2-7	TRBV5-4	NA
TGTGCCAGCAGTTTTGACAGGTTCAATCAGCCCCAGCATTTT	CASSFDRFNQPQHF	NA	TRBJ1-5	TRBV27	few
TGCGCCAGCAGCTATTCCTTGAACACTGAAGCTTTCTTT	CASSYSLNTEAFF	NA	TRBJ1-1	TRBV5-1	NA
TGTGCCAGCAGCTTAGGATGGACTAGCGGGAGGATCAGCGATGAGCAGTTCTTC	CASSLGWTSGRISDEQFF	TRBD2	TRBJ2-1	TRBV11-2	NA
TGTGCCAGCAGCCCAGGGGGGTGGGAGACCCAGTACTTC	CASSPGGWETQYF	NA	TRBJ2-5	TRBV5-6	NA
TGCGCCAGCAGCATCGGCGACAGTTACGAGCAGTACTTC	CASSIGDSYEQYF	NA	TRBJ2-7	TRBV5-1	NA
TGTGCCAGTAGGGACTTAACCTACAATGAGCAGTTCTTC	CASRDLTYNEQFF	NA	TRBJ2-1	TRBV19	once
TGTGCCAGCACCCCTGGACTAGCGGGGGGCTACGAGCAGTACTTC	CASTPGLAGGYEQYF	TRBD2	TRBJ2-7	TRBV6-1	NA
TGTGCCAGCAGTTACTCGAGGAGGAAGTTTACAGATACGCAGTATTTT	CASSYSRRKFTDTQYF	NA	TRBJ2-3	TRBV6-5	NA
TGCGCCAGCAGCTACTCCGGGACAGGAGACGGCTACACCTTC	CASSYSGTGDGYTF	TRBD1	TRBJ1-2	TRBV5-1	NA
TGCAGCGTTGAGGTCCGGCGGAACGAGCAGTACTTC	CSVEVRRNEQYF	NA	TRBJ2-7	TRBV29-1	NA
TGTGCCAGTAGAAGGACTAGCGGACCTACGAAGCAGTACTTC	CASRRTSGPTKQYF	TRBD2	TRBJ2-7	TRBV19	few
TGTGCCAGCAGATCAAGCGGGAGGGCGGAGCAGTACTTC	CASRSSGRAEQYF	TRBD2	TRBJ2-7	TRBV7-9	NA
TGTGCCATCGGGTCCCTTTACGAGCAGTACTTC	CAIGSLYEQYF	NA	TRBJ2-7	TRBV5-4	NA